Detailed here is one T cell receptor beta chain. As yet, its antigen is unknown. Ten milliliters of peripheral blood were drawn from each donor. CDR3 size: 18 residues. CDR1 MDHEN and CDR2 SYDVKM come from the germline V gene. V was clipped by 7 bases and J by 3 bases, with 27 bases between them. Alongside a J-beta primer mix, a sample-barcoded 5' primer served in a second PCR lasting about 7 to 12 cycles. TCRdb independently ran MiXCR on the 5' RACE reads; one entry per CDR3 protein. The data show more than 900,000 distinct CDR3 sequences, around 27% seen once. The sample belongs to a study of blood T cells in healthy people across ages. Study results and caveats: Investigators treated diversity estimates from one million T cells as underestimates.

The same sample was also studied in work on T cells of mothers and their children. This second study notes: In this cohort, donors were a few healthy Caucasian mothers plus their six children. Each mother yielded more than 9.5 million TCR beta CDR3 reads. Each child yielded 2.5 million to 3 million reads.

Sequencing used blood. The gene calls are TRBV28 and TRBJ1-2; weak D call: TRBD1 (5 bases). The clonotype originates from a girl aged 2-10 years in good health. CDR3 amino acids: CASTSPRLTEGLHYGYTF. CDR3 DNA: TGTGCCAGCACATCTCCTCGTCTGACCGAGGGGCTCCACTATGGCTACACCTTC.